What follows describes a single T cell receptor beta chain. Measured with immunoSEQ multiplex PCR; TCRdb has only the in-frame clones, and not every one. The sample includes approximately 160,000 clones, around four fifths of them seen just once. The data belong to a study of blood T cell repertoires in COVID-19. The CDR3 covers 17 residues. V was clipped by 2 bases and J by 1 base; unmatched bases: 9. Germline CDR1 is MGHDK and CDR2 is SYGVNS. This receptor was taken from a woman older than 75 with acute or convalescent COVID-19. Sequencing was performed on peripheral blood. The chain combines TRBV25-1 with TRBJ1-1, with TRBD1 matching 8 bases. CDR3 bases: TGTGCCAGCAGTGAACCCAACAGGGGGTTTAGGAACACTGAAGCTTTCTTT. It specifies CASSEPNRGFRNTEAFF.